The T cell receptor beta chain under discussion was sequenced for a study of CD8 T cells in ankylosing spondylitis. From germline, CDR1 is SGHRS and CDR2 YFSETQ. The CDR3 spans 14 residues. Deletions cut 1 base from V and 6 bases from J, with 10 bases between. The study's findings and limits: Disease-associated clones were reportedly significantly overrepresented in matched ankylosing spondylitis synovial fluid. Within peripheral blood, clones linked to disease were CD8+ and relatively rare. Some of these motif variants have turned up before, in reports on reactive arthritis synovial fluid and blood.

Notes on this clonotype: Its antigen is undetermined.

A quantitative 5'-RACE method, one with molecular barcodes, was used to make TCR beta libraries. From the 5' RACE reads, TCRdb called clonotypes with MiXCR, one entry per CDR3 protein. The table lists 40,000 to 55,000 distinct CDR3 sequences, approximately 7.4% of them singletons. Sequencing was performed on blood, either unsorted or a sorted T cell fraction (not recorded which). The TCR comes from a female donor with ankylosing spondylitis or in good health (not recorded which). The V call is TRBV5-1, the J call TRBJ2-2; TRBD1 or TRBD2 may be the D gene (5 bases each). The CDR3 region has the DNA TGCGCCAGCAGCTTGTCTCGAGGGGCCGGGGAGCTGTTTTTT. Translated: CASSLSRGAGELFF.